The 26 T cell receptor beta chains below were found in one sample sequenced in a study of blood T cell repertoires in COVID-19 (dated by TCRdb to the early 2020s). Library preparation employed the immunoSEQ multiplex PCR assay. Entries here come from immuneACCESS through TCRdb and include only in-frame sequences with V and J called. Some clones fail to appear in such tables; in the studies checked, an unresolved V gene covers under half of the shortfall, and the cause of the remainder is unknown. In all, the sample holds over 65,000 clones, and around 80% of those were seen once. The ten largest clones add up to 9.2% of the sample. The sample consisted of peripheral blood. These receptors originate from a human donor in a cohort sampled during active COVID-19.

This clone has more than one count but fewer than ten. This rearrangement joins TRBV2 to TRBJ2-2, with 7 positions matching TRBD2. Germline V gene sequence: CDR1 SNHLY, CDR2 FYNNEI. This CDR3 has 15 amino acids. J was trimmed by 4 bases and V by 8 bases; bases with no gene match: 10. Here the CDR3 reads CASQPTSVGTGELFF. Here the CDR3 DNA reads TGTGCCAGCCAACCCACTAGCGTGGGCACCGGGGAGCTGTTTTTT.

The V call is TRBV28, the J call TRBJ1-1, with D perhaps TRBD1 (5 bases). V was shortened by 3 bases and J by 6 bases, with 17 bases between the two germline ends. This CDR3 region has 15 residues. CDR1 and CDR2 (germline): MDHEN, SYDVKM. The CDR3: CASSLGAGEFAEAFF. CDR3 DNA: TGTGCCAGCAGTTTGGGAGCGGGGGAGTTCGCTGAAGCTTTCTTT.

The V and J genes are TRBV6-6 and TRBJ2-1; D uncertain. The CDR3 loop spans 14 amino acids. From germline, CDR1 is MNHNY and CDR2 SVGAGI (reference sequence). Trimming pared 0 bases from V and 13 bases from J, leaving 16 bases between. The CDR3 sequence is CASSYSEQPFLQFF. The CDR3 bases are TGTGCCAGCAGTTACTCGGAACAGCCCTTTCTTCAGTTCTTC.

The chain combines TRBV5-1 with TRBJ1-1, with D uncertain. CDR1 is SGHRS and CDR2 is YFSETQ in the germline V gene. The CDR3 length is 14 residues. V was clipped by 6 bases and J by 1 base, with 13 bases between them. The CDR3 DNA reads as TGCGCCAGCAAGCGACGAGAAGGGAACACTGAAGCTTTCTTT. Amino acid sequence: CASKRREGNTEAFF. Complete variable domain (other parts from reference TRBV5-1 and TRBJ1-1): KAGVTQTPRYLIKTRGQQVTLSCSPISGHRSVSWYQQTPGQGLQFLFEYFSETQRNKGNFPGRFSGRQFSNSRSEMNVSTLELGDSALYLCASKRREGNTEAFFGQGTRLTVV.

The gene calls are TRBV4-3 and TRBJ1-5, with a weak D call TRBD1 (5 bases). The V gene lost 0 bases and the J gene lost 0 bases, with 9 bases spanning the gap. From germline, CDR1 is LGHNA and CDR2 YSLEER. The CDR3 totals 16 residues. The CDR3 sequence is CASSQEATASNQPQHF. Written as DNA, the CDR3 is TGCGCCAGCAGCCAAGAAGCGACAGCTAGCAATCAGCCCCAGCATTTT.

This rearrangement joins TRBV12-3 or TRBV12-4 to TRBJ2-5; weak D call: TRBD2 (6 bases). V was trimmed by 1 base and J by 5 bases, leaving 8 bases between them. This CDR3 region has 13 residues. The CDR3 is CASSLGGVETQYF. The CDR3 DNA is TGTGCCAGCAGTTTAGGGGGGGTGGAGACCCAGTACTTC.

The chain carries TRBV28 and TRBJ2-7; D may be TRBD2 (6 bases). Germline V CDR1 and CDR2: MDHEN, SYDVKM. The germline V and J ends were trimmed by 6 bases and 2 bases, with 17 bases remaining between them. This CDR3 spans 15 amino acids. The CDR3 sequence: CASSQLGGSTYEQYF. CDR3 DNA sequence: TGTGCCAGCAGCCAACTCGGGGGTTCTACCTACGAGCAGTACTTC.

This clone was detected once. The J gene is TRBJ1-1, the V gene TRBV5-6; 7 nucleotides line up with TRBD1. Germline loops: CDR1 SGHDT, CDR2 YYEEEE. After removal of 4 bases from V and 0 bases from J, the junction contained 9 bases not matched to a gene. This CDR3 comprises 16 residues. The CDR3 reads CASSPRQGFMNTEAFF. DNA of the CDR3: TGTGCCAGCAGCCCTAGACAGGGATTTATGAACACTGAAGCTTTCTTT. Together with reference TRBV5-6 and TRBJ1-1, the CDR3 gives the full variable domain: DAGVTQSPTHLIKTRGQQVTLRCSPKSGHDTVSWYQQALGQGPQFIFQYYEEEERQRGNFPDRFSGHQFPNYSSELNVNALLLGDSALYLCASSPRQGFMNTEAFFGQGTRLTVV.

The chain is built from TRBV12-3 or TRBV12-4 and TRBJ1-1; a possible D gene is TRBD1 (6 bases). The germline V and J ends were trimmed by 3 bases and 5 bases, with 10 bases remaining between them. CDR3 length equals 13 residues. The CDR3 DNA reads TGTGCCAGCAGTTTGGGGGGGCGGACTGAAGCTTTCTTT. Translating it yields CASSLGGRTEAFF.

The chain uses TRBV6-5 and TRBJ1-1; 7 bases line up with TRBD1. V was clipped by 7 bases and J by 1 base; unmatched bases: 6. Germline V gene data show CDR1 as MNHEY and CDR2 as SVGAGI. This CDR3 region has 14 residues. The CDR3: CASTSDRWNTEAFF. Written as DNA, the CDR3 is TGTGCCAGCACGTCGGACAGGTGGAACACTGAAGCTTTCTTT.

J is TRBJ1-2 and V is TRBV6-1; no definite D call. The V gene lost 2 bases and the J gene lost 6 bases, with 13 bases spanning the gap. The CDR3 is 14 amino acids. The V gene's germline CDR1 is MNHNS and CDR2 SASEGT. The CDR3 DNA follows: TGTGCCAGCAGTGAATGGCAGGACTCTGATGGCTACACCTTC. Protein: CASSEWQDSDGYTF.

Concerning this clone itself: The sample has other DNA sequences that encode this CDR3 too. V gene TRBV20-1 combines with J gene TRBJ2-5; D remains unclear. The CDR3 length is 11 residues. CDR1 is DFQATT, CDR2 SNEGSKA, per germline (reference sequence). Trimming left V 6 bases short and J 4 bases short, with 9 bases between. CDR3 in DNA: TGCAGTGCAAGGTCGGGAGAGACCCAGTACTTC. This gives the protein CSARSGETQYF.

This rearrangement joins TRBV7-9 to TRBJ1-1; no clear D gene. The length of the CDR3 is 14 residues. The germline V gene encodes CDR1 SEHNR and CDR2 FQNEAQ (reference sequence). The V gene lost 3 bases and the J gene lost 0 bases, with 8 bases spanning the gap. The CDR3 is CASSFSMVNTEAFF. The CDR3, as DNA: TGTGCCAGCAGCTTTTCTATGGTGAACACTGAAGCTTTCTTT.

The chain joins TRBV5-6 to TRBJ1-2, with 9 bases that match TRBD1. CDR3 length equals 16 residues. V lost 4 bases, J lost 5 bases, and 12 bases stayed unmatched. Germline CDR1 reads SGHDT; CDR2 reads YYEEEE. CDR3 bases: TGTGCCAGCAGCATCGATTGGGACAGGGAATCGTATGGCTACACCTTC. Translation gives CASSIDWDRESYGYTF.

The J gene is TRBJ2-3, the V gene TRBV6-6; 7 bases match TRBD1. The length of the CDR3 is 15 residues. Germline loops: CDR1 MNHNY, CDR2 SVGAGI (reference sequence). V shed 2 bases, J shed 3 bases, and the junction held 5 bases outside the gene matches. The CDR3 spells CASSYNQGETDTQYF. In DNA, the CDR3 is TGTGCCAGCAGTTACAACCAGGGGGAAACAGATACGCAGTATTTT.

The chain uses TRBV7-2 and TRBJ2-6; D possibly corresponds to TRBD2 (6 bases). Looked up from germline, CDR1 is SGHTA and CDR2 is FQGNSA. Trimming removed 7 bases from V and 0 bases from J, with 10 bases in between. This CDR3 has 15 amino acids. CDR3 in amino acids: CASTLGGSGANVLTF. Written as DNA, the CDR3 is TGTGCCAGCACCCTGGGAGGCTCTGGGGCCAACGTCCTGACTTTC.

The J gene is TRBJ1-2, the V gene TRBV6-4, with 11 nucleotides matching TRBD1. The CDR3 extends over 15 amino acids. V shed 6 bases and J 6 bases; nucleotides not matched to a gene: 9. CDR1 MRHNA and CDR2 SNTAGT come from the germline V gene. The CDR3 sequence is CASRDTDRGRDGYTF. The CDR3 nucleotides are TGTGCCAGCAGAGATACGGACAGGGGGCGTGATGGCTACACCTTC.

The chain employs TRBV20-1 and TRBJ2-4; D gene unclear. Trimming stripped 3 bases from V and 0 bases from J, with 12 bases between. The V gene's germline CDR1 is DFQATT and CDR2 SNEGSKA (reference sequence). CDR3 length equals 15 residues. The CDR3 DNA reads TGCAGTGCTAGTCCGCCAGTCGTAGCCAAAAACATTCAGTACTTC. It translates to CSASPPVVAKNIQYF.

V is TRBV4-1 and J is TRBJ2-7, with a possible D match to TRBD2 (6 bases). The CDR3 spans 14 residues. V lost 2 bases, J lost 2 bases, and 10 bases lay in between. CDR1 and CDR2 (germline): MGHRA, YSYEKL. The CDR3 is CASSQRENPYEQYF. The CDR3 region has the DNA TGCGCCAGCAGCCAACGGGAGAATCCCTACGAGCAGTACTTC.

V is TRBV28 and J is TRBJ2-1, with D maybe TRBD2 (7 bases). Between the trimmed V and J ends, which lost 8 bases and 6 bases, there was a span of 29 bases. Germline CDR1 MDHEN, CDR2 SYDVKM. This CDR3 has 18 amino acids. CDR3 region: CASVGGHTGTIRGNEQFF. The CDR3 bases are TGTGCCAGCGTTGGGGGGCACACCGGGACTATCAGGGGCAATGAGCAGTTCTTC.

J is TRBJ2-1 and V is TRBV4-2; 11 bases agree with TRBD2. The CDR3 loop spans 18 amino acids. The V and J ends lost 1 base and 7 bases, in that order; junction bases with no gene match: 12. CDR1 LGHNA and CDR2 YNFKEQ come from the germline V gene. DNA for the CDR3: TGTGCCAGCAGCCAAGGCGATAAAACTAGCGGGAGAATGAATGAGCAGTTCTTC. Translated, it gives CASSQGDKTSGRMNEQFF.

The chain uses TRBV6-6 and TRBJ2-7; possible D gene TRBD2, 6 bases. CDR1 and CDR2 (germline): MNHNY, SVGAGI (reference sequence). This CDR3 has 15 amino acids. Trimming removed 0 bases at V and 0 bases at J, with 9 bases between. The CDR3 coding sequence is TGTGCCAGCAGTTACTCTGCGGGAAGCTCCTACGAGCAGTACTTC. Protein sequence: CASSYSAGSSYEQYF.

The chain combines TRBV24-1 with TRBJ2-1; D possibly corresponds to TRBD1 (5 bases). Trimming cost V 4 bases and J 10 bases, with 10 bases left between them. The germline V gene has CDR1 KGHDR and CDR2 SFDVKD. The CDR3 contains 12 residues. Here the CDR3 reads CATSEGQGEQFF. In nucleotides, the CDR3 is TGTGCCACCAGTGAGGGGCAAGGCGAGCAGTTCTTC.

The rearrangement links TRBV6-6 to TRBJ1-5; TRBD1 is a possible D gene (6 bases). Trimming pared 4 bases from V and 0 bases from J, leaving 10 bases between. Germline-derived CDR1 and CDR2 are MNHNY and SVGAGI (reference sequence). The CDR3 totals 15 residues. The CDR3 DNA is TGTGCCAGCAGTTTCCGGGACAATAGCAATCAGCCCCAGCATTTT. Its translation: CASSFRDNSNQPQHF.

The CDR3 DNA is TGTGCCAGCAGCCGTCGAGGGGGCAGAAAAGAGACCCAGTACTTC. Translating it yields CASSRRGGRKETQYF. V is TRBV7-2 and J is TRBJ2-5, with 7 bases lining up with TRBD1. V trimming: 5 bases; J trimming: 3 bases; junction bases outside the gene matches: 9. This CDR3 is built from 15 residues. Germline lookup yields CDR1 SGHTA and CDR2 FQGNSA.

The rearrangement joins TRBV19 to TRBJ2-4; 11 bases match TRBD2. Germline trimming cut 0 bases from V and 3 bases from J; bases unmatched to any gene: 7. The CDR3 has 18 amino acids. Looked up from germline, CDR1 is LNHDA and CDR2 is SQIVND (reference sequence). CDR3 sequence: CASSIEGGTSGLKNIQYF. The CDR3 nucleotides read TGTGCCAGTAGTATAGAAGGCGGGACTAGCGGACTCAAAAACATTCAGTACTTC.